This TCR beta chain was retrieved from a study of T cell responses to AZD1222 COVID-19 vaccine. Clones were sequenced by immunoSEQ multiplex PCR, and TCRdb holds only the in-frame ones, with some missing. This sample carries 130,000 or so clones, over 90% of them seen once, and the ten largest clones take 5.4%. Points from the study as a whole: Baseline seropositivity characterized only a handful of AZD1222 recipients. Donors were chiefly white British, with a greater number of females, and clonal diversity was perhaps underestimated.

The length of the CDR3 is 14 residues. V dropped 5 bases and J dropped 7 bases, with 17 bases sitting between them. In germline, CDR1 is SGHVS, CDR2 FQNEAQ. On this clone: Its antigen is not identified.

The starting material was peripheral blood, obtained on day 0 of AZD1222 vaccination. The chain recombines TRBV7-8 with TRBJ1-2, with D possibly matching TRBD1 (5 bases). This receptor was obtained from an adult in good health. The CDR3 DNA is TGTGCCAGCAGCCGTACCGGGACGTCACTTGGCTACACCTTC. It specifies CASSRTGTSLGYTF.